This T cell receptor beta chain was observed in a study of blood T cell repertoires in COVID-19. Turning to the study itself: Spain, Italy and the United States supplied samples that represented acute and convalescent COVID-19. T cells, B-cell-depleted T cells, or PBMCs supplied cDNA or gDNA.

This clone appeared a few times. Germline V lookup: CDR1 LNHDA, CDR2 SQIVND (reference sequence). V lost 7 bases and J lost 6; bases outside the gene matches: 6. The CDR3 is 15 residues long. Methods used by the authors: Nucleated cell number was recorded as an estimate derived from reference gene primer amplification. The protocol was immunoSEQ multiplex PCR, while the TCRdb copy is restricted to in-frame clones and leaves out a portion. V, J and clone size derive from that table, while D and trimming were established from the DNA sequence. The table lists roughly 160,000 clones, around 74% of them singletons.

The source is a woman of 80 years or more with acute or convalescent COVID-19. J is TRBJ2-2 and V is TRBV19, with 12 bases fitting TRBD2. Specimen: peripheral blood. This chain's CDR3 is CASTMGLAGAGELFF. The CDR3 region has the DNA TGTGCCAGTACGATGGGACTAGCGGGTGCCGGGGAGCTGTTTTTT. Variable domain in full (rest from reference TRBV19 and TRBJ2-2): DGGITQSPKYLFRKEGQNVTLSCEQNLNHDAMYWYRQDPGQGLRLIYYSQIVNDFQKGDIAEGYSVSREKKESFPLTVTSAQKNPTAFYLCASTMGLAGAGELFFGEGSRLTVL.